This entry features one T cell receptor beta chain sequence. CDR3 length: 18 residues. From germline, CDR1 is SGDLS and CDR2 YYNGEE. V was trimmed by 0 bases and J by 6 bases, leaving 25 bases between them. This specimen belongs to a study of blood T cells in healthy people across ages. Through a sample-barcoded 5' primer and a J-beta primer mix, a second PCR was run for roughly 7 to 11 cycles. Each single sample gave us at least 2.5 million CDR3-containing paired-end reads. Each CDR3 protein is one row after TCRdb ran MiXCR on the 5' RACE reads. The sample lists hundreds of thousands of distinct CDR3 sequences; 40% to 50% were seen once.

This sequence was found in a man older than 75 in good health. Sequenced input: blood. The chain combines TRBV9 with TRBJ2-7; D uncertain. CDR3 DNA: TGTGCCAGCAGCGTAGGTCCAACTGACTCCCACCTAAGAACCGAGCAGTACTTC. Its protein is CASSVGPTDSHLRTEQYF.